These 12 T cell receptor beta chains came from one sample sequenced in a study of cytomegalovirus exposure and HLA in healthy donors. This PCR relied on a set of 60 Vbeta primers and 13 Jbeta primers. Repertoires were generated with immunoSEQ multiplex PCR, while TCRdb's copy carries only in-frame clones and drops some. Recorded here are 100,000 to 150,000 clones; the top ten clones represent 1.5% to 2%. The sample consisted of PBMCs. The receptor set was obtained from a man aged 18-30 years in good health and CMV-seronegative.

The chain employs TRBV11-2 and TRBJ1-2; TRBD1 aligns across 7 bases. Germline V gene sequence: CDR1 SGHAT, CDR2 FQNNGV. Trimming at V came to 7 bases and at J to 4 bases, leaving 9 bases not matched to a gene. The CDR3 runs to 14 residues. The CDR3, as DNA: TGTGCCAGCACTCCCGGGACAGTCCTCTATGGCTACACCTTC. This sequence encodes CASTPGTVLYGYTF.

V gene TRBV7-9 combines with J gene TRBJ2-1, with 12 positions matching TRBD2. The CDR3 spans 17 residues. The V and J ends lost 5 bases and 8 bases, in that order; junction bases with no gene match: 13. In germline, CDR1 is SEHNR, CDR2 FQNEAQ (reference sequence). This CDR3 is CASSLSPGLAGSYEQFF. The CDR3 DNA is TGTGCCAGCAGCCTCTCCCCCGGACTAGCGGGAAGTTATGAGCAGTTCTTC.

The chain couples TRBV27 to TRBJ2-3; 9 bases agree with TRBD1. Germline V CDR1 and CDR2: MNHEY, SMNVEV (reference sequence). V gave up 2 bases and J gave up 3 bases; unmatched junction bases: 0. CDR3 length: 14 amino acids. Written as DNA, the CDR3 is TGTGCCAGCAGTTTAGGGACAGGGACAGATACGCAGTATTTT. Its protein product is CASSLGTGTDTQYF.

The genes are TRBV6-5 and TRBJ1-1; no clear D gene. From germline, CDR1 is MNHEY and CDR2 SVGAGI. Trimming stripped 0 bases from V and 10 bases from J, with 12 bases between. This CDR3 region has 13 residues. The CDR3 sequence is CASSYSNREVAFF. The CDR3 DNA reads TGTGCCAGCAGTTACTCGAATAGAGAGGTAGCTTTCTTT.

The gene calls are TRBV11-3 and TRBJ1-1; D is uncertain. This CDR3 comprises 13 residues. Deletions cut 5 bases from V and 6 bases from J, with 13 bases between. CDR1 and CDR2 from the germline V gene are SGHNT and YENEEA. CDR3 sequence: CASSTRLGSEAFF. The CDR3 DNA follows: TGTGCCAGCAGCACTAGACTCGGATCTGAAGCTTTCTTT.

The CDR3 bases are TGTGCCAGCATCCGGGTACCACAAAGGGAGGGGTATGGCTACACCTTC. Translated: CASIRVPQREGYGYTF. The chain carries TRBV5-6 and TRBJ1-2, with a weak D call TRBD1 (5 bases). V dropped 6 bases and J dropped 5 bases, with 23 bases sitting between them. The CDR3 runs 16 residues. Germline lookup yields CDR1 SGHDT and CDR2 YYEEEE.

The chain carries TRBV6-5 and TRBJ1-1; D ambiguous. Per the germline V gene, CDR1 is MNHEY and CDR2 is SVGAGI. This CDR3 is 13 amino acids long. V lost 2 bases and J lost 7, with 11 bases in between. In nucleotides, the CDR3 is TGTGCCAGCAGTTACGGAGGCCCGATTGAAGCTTTCTTT. Its translation: CASSYGGPIEAFF.

The V gene is TRBV27, the J gene TRBJ1-2; no definite D call. V lost 3 bases to trimming and J lost 6 bases, with 14 bases between them. The CDR3 is 14 amino acids. CDR1 is MNHEY and CDR2 is SMNVEV in the germline V gene (reference sequence). The CDR3 reads CASSLGREKDGYTF. For the CDR3, the DNA is TGTGCCAGCAGTTTGGGTCGGGAGAAGGATGGCTACACCTTC.

The chain links TRBV28 to TRBJ2-3; 9 bases line up with TRBD1. Germline values: CDR1 MDHEN, CDR2 SYDVKM. This CDR3 is built from 15 residues. Trimming cost V 3 bases and J 4 bases; bases outside gene matches: 5. CDR3 region: CASSFPGQGSDTQYF. In DNA, the CDR3 is TGTGCCAGCAGTTTCCCGGGACAGGGATCAGATACGCAGTATTTT.

The V gene is TRBV5-6, the J gene TRBJ1-4, with TRBD1 matching 7 bases. The CDR3 spans 15 residues. CDR1 and CDR2 from the germline V gene are SGHDT and YYEEEE. V trimming: 4 bases; J trimming: 4 bases; junction bases outside the gene matches: 7. The CDR3 is CASSPGTAYNEKLFF. CDR3 coding DNA: TGTGCCAGCAGCCCCGGGACAGCTTATAATGAAAAACTGTTTTTT.

CDR3: CASTLGGSFYGYTF. In DNA, the CDR3 is TGTGCCAGCACCTTGGGAGGATCTTTCTATGGCTACACCTTC. The V call is TRBV28, the J call TRBJ1-2; D not resolved. The germline V and J ends were trimmed by 7 bases and 4 bases, with 16 bases remaining between them. Germline CDR1 reads MDHEN; CDR2 reads SYDVKM. CDR3 length: 14 residues.

As for this clone: The junction does not match germline at one end; this may be a read error. CDR3 loop: CASSPGTSHYGYTF. The CDR3 DNA sequence: TGTGCCAGCTCACCAGGGACATCACACTACGGCTACACCTTC. This sequence joins TRBV18 and TRBJ1-2, with a possible D match to TRBD1 (6 bases). In germline, CDR1 is KGHSH, CDR2 LQKENI. The CDR3 is 14 amino acids.